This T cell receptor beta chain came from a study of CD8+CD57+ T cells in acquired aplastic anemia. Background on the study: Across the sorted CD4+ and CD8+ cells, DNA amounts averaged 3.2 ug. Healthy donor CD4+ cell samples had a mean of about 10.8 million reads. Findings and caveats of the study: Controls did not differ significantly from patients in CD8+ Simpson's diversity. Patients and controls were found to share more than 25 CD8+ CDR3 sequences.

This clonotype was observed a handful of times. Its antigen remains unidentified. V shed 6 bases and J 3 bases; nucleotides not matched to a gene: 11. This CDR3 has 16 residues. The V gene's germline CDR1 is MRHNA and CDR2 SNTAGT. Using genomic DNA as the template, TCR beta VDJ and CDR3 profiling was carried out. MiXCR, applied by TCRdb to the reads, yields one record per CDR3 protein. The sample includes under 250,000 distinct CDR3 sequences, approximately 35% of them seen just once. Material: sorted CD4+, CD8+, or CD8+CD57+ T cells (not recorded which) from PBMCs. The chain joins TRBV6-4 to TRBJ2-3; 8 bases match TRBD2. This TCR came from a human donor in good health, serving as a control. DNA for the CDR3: TGTGCCAGCAGCCGACTCGTCGGGGGGGGGACAGATACGCAGTATTTT. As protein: CASSRLVGGGTDTQYF.